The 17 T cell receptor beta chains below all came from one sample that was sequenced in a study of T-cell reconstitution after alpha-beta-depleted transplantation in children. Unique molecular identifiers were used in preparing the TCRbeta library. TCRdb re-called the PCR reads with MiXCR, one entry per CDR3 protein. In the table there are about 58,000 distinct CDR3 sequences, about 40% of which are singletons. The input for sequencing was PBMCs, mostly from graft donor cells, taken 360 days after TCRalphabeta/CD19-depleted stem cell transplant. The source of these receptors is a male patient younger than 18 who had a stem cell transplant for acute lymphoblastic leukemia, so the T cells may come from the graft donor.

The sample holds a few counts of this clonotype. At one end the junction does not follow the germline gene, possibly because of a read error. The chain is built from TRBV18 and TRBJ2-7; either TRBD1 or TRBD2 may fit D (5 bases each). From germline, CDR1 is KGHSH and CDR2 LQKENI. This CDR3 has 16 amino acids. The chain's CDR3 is CASSPLGGPPSYEQYF. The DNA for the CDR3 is TGTGCCAGCTCCCCACTTGGGGGACCGCCCTCCTACGAGCAGTACTTC.

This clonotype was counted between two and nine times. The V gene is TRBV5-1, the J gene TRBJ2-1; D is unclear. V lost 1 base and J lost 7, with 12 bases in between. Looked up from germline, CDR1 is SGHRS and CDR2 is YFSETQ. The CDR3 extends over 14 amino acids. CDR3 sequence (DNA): TGCGCCAGCAGCTTGTATGGCAGAGAGAATGAGCAGTTCTTC. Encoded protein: CASSLYGRENEQFF.

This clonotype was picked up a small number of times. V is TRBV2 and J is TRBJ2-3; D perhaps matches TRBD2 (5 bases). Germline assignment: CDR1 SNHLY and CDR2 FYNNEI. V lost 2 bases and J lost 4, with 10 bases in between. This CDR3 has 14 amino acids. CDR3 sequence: CASSERTDPDTQYF. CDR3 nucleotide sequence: TGTGCCAGCAGTGAAAGGACTGACCCAGATACGCAGTATTTT.

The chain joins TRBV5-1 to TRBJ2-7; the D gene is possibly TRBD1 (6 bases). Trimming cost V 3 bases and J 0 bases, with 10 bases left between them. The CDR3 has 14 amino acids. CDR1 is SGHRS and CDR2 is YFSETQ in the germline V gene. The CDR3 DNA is TGCGCCAGCAGCTATGCAGGGGTCTCCTACGAGCAGTACTTC. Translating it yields CASSYAGVSYEQYF.

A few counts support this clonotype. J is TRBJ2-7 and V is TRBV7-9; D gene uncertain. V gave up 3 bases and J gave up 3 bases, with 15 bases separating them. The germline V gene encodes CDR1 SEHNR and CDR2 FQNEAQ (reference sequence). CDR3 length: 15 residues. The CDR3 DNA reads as TGTGCCAGCAGCTTCGTCGGGCGACCCCTCTACGAGCAGTACTTC. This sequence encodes CASSFVGRPLYEQYF.

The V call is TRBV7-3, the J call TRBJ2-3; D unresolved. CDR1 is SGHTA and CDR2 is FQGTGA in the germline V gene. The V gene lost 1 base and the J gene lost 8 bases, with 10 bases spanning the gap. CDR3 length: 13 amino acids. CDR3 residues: CASSLIATGTQYF. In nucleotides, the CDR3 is TGTGCCAGCAGCTTAATCGCGACGGGTACGCAGTATTTT.

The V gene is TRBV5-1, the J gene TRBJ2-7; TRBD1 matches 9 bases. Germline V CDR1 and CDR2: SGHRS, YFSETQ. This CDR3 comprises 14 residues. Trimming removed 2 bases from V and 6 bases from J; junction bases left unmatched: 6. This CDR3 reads CASSLGTGFAEQYF. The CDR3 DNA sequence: TGCGCCAGCAGCTTAGGGACAGGGTTTGCCGAGCAGTACTTC.

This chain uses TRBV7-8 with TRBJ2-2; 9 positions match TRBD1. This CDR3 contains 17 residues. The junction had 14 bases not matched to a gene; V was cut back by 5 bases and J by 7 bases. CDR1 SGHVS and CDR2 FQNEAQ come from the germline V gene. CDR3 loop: CASSADYPQGAGGELFF. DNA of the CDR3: TGTGCCAGCAGCGCCGATTACCCACAGGGGGCGGGCGGGGAGCTGTTTTTT.

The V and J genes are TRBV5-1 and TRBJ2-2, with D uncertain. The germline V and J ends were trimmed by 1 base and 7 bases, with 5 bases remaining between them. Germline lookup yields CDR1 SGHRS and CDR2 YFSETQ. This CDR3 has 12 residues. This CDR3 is CASSLYHGELFF. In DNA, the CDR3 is TGCGCCAGCAGCTTGTATCACGGGGAGCTGTTTTTT. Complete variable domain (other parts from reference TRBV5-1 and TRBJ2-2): KAGVTQTPRYLIKTRGQQVTLSCSPISGHRSVSWYQQTPGQGLQFLFEYFSETQRNKGNFPGRFSGRQFSNSRSEMNVSTLELGDSALYLCASSLYHGELFFGEGSRLTVL.

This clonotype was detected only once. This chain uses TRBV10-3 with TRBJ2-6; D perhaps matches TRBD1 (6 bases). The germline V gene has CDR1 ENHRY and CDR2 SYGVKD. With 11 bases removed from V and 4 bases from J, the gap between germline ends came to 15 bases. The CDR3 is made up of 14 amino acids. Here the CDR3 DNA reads TGTGCCGTCTTAGGACAGATAGGGGCCAACGTCCTGACTTTC. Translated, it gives CAVLGQIGANVLTF.

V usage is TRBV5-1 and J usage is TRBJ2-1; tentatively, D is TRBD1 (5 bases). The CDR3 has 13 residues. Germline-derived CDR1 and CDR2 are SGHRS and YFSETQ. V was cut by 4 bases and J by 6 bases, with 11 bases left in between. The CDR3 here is CASSLGVGNEQFF. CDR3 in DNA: TGCGCCAGCAGCCTAGGGGTGGGCAATGAGCAGTTCTTC.

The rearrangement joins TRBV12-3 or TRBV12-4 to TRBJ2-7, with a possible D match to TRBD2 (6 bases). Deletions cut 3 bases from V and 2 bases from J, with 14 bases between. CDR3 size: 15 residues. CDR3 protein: CASSLGGMGTYEQYF. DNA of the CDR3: TGTGCCAGCAGTTTGGGCGGGATGGGCACCTACGAGCAGTACTTC.

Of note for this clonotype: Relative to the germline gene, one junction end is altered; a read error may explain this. For the CDR3, the DNA is TGCGCCAGCAGCTTGGACGGCAGGGTAGAGCAGTTCTTT. Translation gives CASSLDGRVEQFF. This rearrangement joins TRBV5-1 to TRBJ2-1, with D possibly matching TRBD1 (5 bases). The CDR3 length is 13 residues. The germline V gene encodes CDR1 SGHRS and CDR2 YFSETQ.

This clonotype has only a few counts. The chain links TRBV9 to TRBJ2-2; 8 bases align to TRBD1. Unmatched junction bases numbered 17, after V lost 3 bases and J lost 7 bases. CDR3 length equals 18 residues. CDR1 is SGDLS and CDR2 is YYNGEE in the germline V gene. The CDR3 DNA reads TGTGCCAGCAGCGGCTCGCAGGGGGCCCCCTCGAAGTACGGGGAGCTGTTTTTT. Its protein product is CASSGSQGAPSKYGELFF.

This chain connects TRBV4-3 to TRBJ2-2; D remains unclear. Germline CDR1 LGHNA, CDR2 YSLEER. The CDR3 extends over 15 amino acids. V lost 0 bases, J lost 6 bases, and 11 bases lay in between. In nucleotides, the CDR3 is TGCGCCAGCAGCCAAGAAGCTCGAAAGGCCGGGGAGCTGTTTTTT. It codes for CASSQEARKAGELFF.

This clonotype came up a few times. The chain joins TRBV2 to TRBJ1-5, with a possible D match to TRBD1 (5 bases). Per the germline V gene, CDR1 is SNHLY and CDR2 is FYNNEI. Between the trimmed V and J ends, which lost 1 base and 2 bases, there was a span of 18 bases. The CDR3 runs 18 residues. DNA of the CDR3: TGTGCCAGCAGTGAAGGCCCCAAAGGCAGGGTGCGCAATCAGCCCCAGCATTTT. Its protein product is CASSEGPKGRVRNQPQHF. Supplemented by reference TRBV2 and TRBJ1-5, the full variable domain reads EPEVTQTPSHQVTQMGQEVILRCVPISNHLYFYWYRQILGQKVEFLVSFYNNEISEKSEIFDDQFSVERPDGSNFTLKIRSTKLEDSAMYFCASSEGPKGRVRNQPQHFGDGTRLSIL.

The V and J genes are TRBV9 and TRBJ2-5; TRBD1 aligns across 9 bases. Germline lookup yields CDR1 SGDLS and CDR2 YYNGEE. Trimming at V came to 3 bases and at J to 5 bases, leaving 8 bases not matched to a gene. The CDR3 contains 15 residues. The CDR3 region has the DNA TGTGCCAGCAGCGCCCTGGACAGGGGCCGCGAGACCCAGTACTTC. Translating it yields CASSALDRGRETQYF.